A selection of T cell receptor beta chains follows, all from one sample in a study of chemoradiotherapy in HPV16-positive cancers. Repertoires were generated with immunoSEQ multiplex PCR, while TCRdb's copy carries only in-frame clones and drops some. The data contain more than 9,000 clones, around 90% of them singletons. The sample was gathered from a patient who underwent chemoradiotherapy. These TCRs come from a human donor with HPV-associated anogenital cancer. CDR3s include the opening cysteine and the closing phenylalanine or tryptophan. The D gene is left open where the match is weak. Clone sizes are given selectively: once, few, many, or a class where the clone is expanded.

TRBV7-3	.	.	TRBJ2-7	TGTGCCAGCAGCCTTCCAGGGGTTCCACCCTACGAGCAGTACTTC	CASSLPGVPPYEQYF
TRBV27	.	.	TRBJ2-3	TGTGCCAGCAGTTTAGTAGGGGGTCTAGCCACAGATACGCAGTATTTT	CASSLVGGLATDTQYF
TRBV11-2	.	few	TRBJ2-5	TGTGCCACCGGTTCGGGAACCCCCCAGTACTTC	CATGSGTPQYF
TRBV28	.	few	TRBJ2-7	TGTGCCAGCAGTTTACGGGGGTACGAGCAGTACTTC	CASSLRGYEQYF
TRBV7-9	TRBD1	.	TRBJ1-2	TGTGCCAGCAGCTTCCCCAAGACAGGGGGCTCCGCCTATGGCTACACCTTC	CASSFPKTGGSAYGYTF
TRBV27	.	once	TRBJ2-5	TGTGCCAGCAACCTCCCGGGTGGGACCCAGTACTTC	CASNLPGGTQYF
TRBV20-1	.	.	TRBJ1-1	TGCAGTGCTAGAAGTGACGGGGAAGCTTTCTTT	CSARSDGEAFF
TRBV10-3	.	.	TRBJ2-7	TGTGCCATCAGTGAGTCGATAAACGAGCAGTACTTC	CAISESINEQYF
TRBV11-3	TRBD1	.	TRBJ1-1	TGTGCCAGCAGCTTGAGGGGCTTGGGACAGCAAAACACTGAAGCTTTCTTT	CASSLRGLGQQNTEAFF
TRBV18	.	.	TRBJ2-5	TGTGCCAGCTCACACCAAATAGGGGACGAGACCCAGTACTTC	CASSHQIGDETQYF
TRBV7-8	TRBD1	.	TRBJ1-2	TGTGCCAGCAGCTCCCGGACAGGGGCAAGAATCGGCTATGGCTACACCTTC	CASSSRTGARIGYGYTF
TRBV10-2	.	.	TRBJ2-3	TGCGCCAGCAGTGAGTCGGATACGCAGTATTTT	CASSESDTQYF
TRBV7-9	.	.	TRBJ2-4	TGTGCCAGCAGCTTGGATTTGAGGATCCGAAACATTCAGTACTTC	CASSLDLRIRNIQYF
TRBV11-2	.	.	TRBJ2-7	TGTGCCAGCGGGGCGACGACAGCCTCCTACGAGCAGTACTTC	CASGATTASYEQYF
TRBV5-1	.	.	TRBJ2-3	TGCGCCAGCAGCTTACACGGGGCTAGCACAGATACGCAGTATTTT	CASSLHGASTDTQYF
TRBV19	TRBD1	once	TRBJ2-7	TGTGCCAGTAGTACCCCTGGGACAGGGGCCGGCGAGCAGTACTTC	CASSTPGTGAGEQYF
TRBV2	.	.	TRBJ1-2	TGTGCCAGCAGTGAGTTGGGGCAGTCGGGCTACACCTTC	CASSELGQSGYTF
TRBV27	TRBD1	.	TRBJ1-5	TGTGCCAGCCCAACGAAGCCAGGACAGGGATGGGATCAGCCCCAGCATTTT	CASPTKPGQGWDQPQHF
TRBV30	TRBD2	.	TRBJ2-3	TGTGCCTGGAGTGTAGCGGGGGGTGGATTCGAGACGCAGTATTTT	CAWSVAGGGFETQYF
TRBV5-1	TRBD1	once	TRBJ1-2	TGCGCCAGCAGCTTGTTAGGGGGCGGTCGGGGCTACACCTTC	CASSLLGGGRGYTF
TRBV11-2	TRBD2	.	TRBJ2-1	TGTGCCAGCAGGGCTCTAGCGGGAGGAAGTTACAATGAGCAGTTCTTC	CASRALAGGSYNEQFF
TRBV10-3	TRBD2	.	TRBJ2-1	TGTGCCACCTGCAGGACTAGCGTCAATGAGCAGTTCTTC	CATCRTSVNEQFF
TRBV15	TRBD2	.	TRBJ2-7	TGTGCCACCAGCAGAGTATTAGCGGGAGGCTCCTACGAGCAGTACTTC	CATSRVLAGGSYEQYF